A selection of T cell receptor beta chains follows, all from one sample in a study of blood T cell repertoires in COVID-19. The method was immunoSEQ multiplex PCR; TCRdb's version includes in-frame clones alone and lacks a portion of them. The sample yields some 200,000 clones, more than 65% seen once. Source material: peripheral blood. Source of these receptors: a human donor with acute or convalescent COVID-19. The donor label of this sample is uncertain. The CDR3 runs from the conserved cysteine through the conserved F or W. Each record gives: V gene, clone size, J gene, D gene, CDR3 DNA, CDR3 protein. The D gene is left open where the match is weak. The size field is filled for only some rows; it gives once, few, many or a size class.

V gene: TRBV19; clone size: -; J gene: TRBJ1-1; D gene: TRBD1; CDR3 DNA: TGTGCCAGTAGTAGGGCGGGGACAGGAAACACTGAAGCTTTCTTT; CDR3 protein: CASSRAGTGNTEAFF
V gene: TRBV4-1; clone size: -; J gene: TRBJ2-3; D gene: TRBD2; CDR3 DNA: TGCGCCAGCAGCCAAGATGAGGGGACTAGCGGCCGCACAGATACGCAGTATTTT; CDR3 protein: CASSQDEGTSGRTDTQYF
V gene: TRBV2; clone size: -; J gene: TRBJ2-7; D gene: -; CDR3 DNA: TGTGCCAGCAGAGAGTCCTACGAGCAGTACTTC; CDR3 protein: CASRESYEQYF
V gene: TRBV21-1; clone size: -; J gene: TRBJ2-3; D gene: -; CDR3 DNA: TGTGCCAGCAGCTCGCCGGGACAGGGCGGGGATACGCAGTATTTT; CDR3 protein: CASSSPGQGGDTQYF
V gene: TRBV5-1; clone size: -; J gene: TRBJ1-4; D gene: -; CDR3 DNA: TGCGCCAGCAGGAGAGGAACTAATGAAAAACTGTTTTTT; CDR3 protein: CASRRGTNEKLFF
V gene: TRBV6-6; clone size: -; J gene: TRBJ2-7; D gene: -; CDR3 DNA: TGTGCCAGCAGCCCGGGGGGCTTTAGCGCCTACGAGCAGTACTTC; CDR3 protein: CASSPGGFSAYEQYF
V gene: TRBV28; clone size: -; J gene: TRBJ1-5; D gene: TRBD1; CDR3 DNA: TGTGCCAGCAGTTTACGACAAAGGACAGGGGCGGATCAGCCCCAGCATTTT; CDR3 protein: CASSLRQRTGADQPQHF
V gene: TRBV28; clone size: -; J gene: TRBJ2-7; D gene: -; CDR3 DNA: TGTGCCAGCACCCCCAAACTTAGCGCACGGTACGAGCAGTACTTC; CDR3 protein: CASTPKLSARYEQYF
V gene: TRBV7-2; clone size: -; J gene: TRBJ2-3; D gene: TRBD1; CDR3 DNA: TGTGCCAGCAGCCCCCAGGGGGGGACAGGGTCCACAGATACGCAGTATTTT; CDR3 protein: CASSPQGGTGSTDTQYF
V gene: TRBV5-1; clone size: -; J gene: TRBJ2-3; D gene: TRBD2; CDR3 DNA: TGCGCCAGCAGCTTTGACCGCGCGGGGGAAGGAGATACGCAGTATTTT; CDR3 protein: CASSFDRAGEGDTQYF
V gene: TRBV11-2; clone size: -; J gene: TRBJ2-1; D gene: TRBD2; CDR3 DNA: TGTGCCAGCAGCCGTAGCGGGGGGGCATCAAGGAACAATGAGCAGTTCTTC; CDR3 protein: CASSRSGGASRNNEQFF
V gene: TRBV7-2; clone size: -; J gene: TRBJ2-7; D gene: TRBD1; CDR3 DNA: TGTGCCAGCAGCCCTCGGAGGACAGGGGGCTGGGAGCAGTACTTC; CDR3 protein: CASSPRRTGGWEQYF
V gene: TRBV5-6; clone size: once; J gene: TRBJ1-2; D gene: TRBD1; CDR3 DNA: TGTGCCAGCAGCGGAGGGGACAGGAAGGTCCGAGCTAACTATGGCTACACCTTC; CDR3 protein: CASSGGDRKVRANYGYTF
V gene: TRBV5-1; clone size: -; J gene: TRBJ1-1; D gene: TRBD1; CDR3 DNA: TGCGCCAGCAGCTCAAACCGAGGACAGGGGAACACTGAAGCTTTCTTT; CDR3 protein: CASSSNRGQGNTEAFF
V gene: TRBV30; clone size: few; J gene: TRBJ1-2; D gene: TRBD1; CDR3 DNA: TGTGCCTGGAGGATACAGGGGCTTTATGGCTACACCTTC; CDR3 protein: CAWRIQGLYGYTF